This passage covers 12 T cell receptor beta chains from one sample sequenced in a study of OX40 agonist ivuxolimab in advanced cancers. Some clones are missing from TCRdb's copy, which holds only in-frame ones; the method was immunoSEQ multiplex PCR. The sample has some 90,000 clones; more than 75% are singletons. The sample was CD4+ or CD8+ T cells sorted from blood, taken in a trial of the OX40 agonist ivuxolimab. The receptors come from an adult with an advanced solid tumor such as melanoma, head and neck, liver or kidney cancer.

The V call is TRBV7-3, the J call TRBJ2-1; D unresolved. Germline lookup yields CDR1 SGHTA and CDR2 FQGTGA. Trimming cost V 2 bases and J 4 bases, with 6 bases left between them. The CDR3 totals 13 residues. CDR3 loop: CASSLVPYNEQFF. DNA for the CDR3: TGTGCCAGCAGCTTAGTCCCGTACAATGAGCAGTTCTTC. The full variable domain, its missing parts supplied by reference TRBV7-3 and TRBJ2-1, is GAGVSQTPSNKVTEKGKYVELRCDPISGHTALYWYRQSLGQGPEFLIYFQGTGAADDSGLPNDRFFAVRPEGSVSTLKIQRTERGDSAVYLCASSLVPYNEQFFGPGTRLTVL.

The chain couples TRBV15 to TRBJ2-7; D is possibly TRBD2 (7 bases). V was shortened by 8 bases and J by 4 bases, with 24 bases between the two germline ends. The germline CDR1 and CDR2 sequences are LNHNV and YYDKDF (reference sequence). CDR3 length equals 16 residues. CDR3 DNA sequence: TGTGCCACCGCATTGGGCGGGGGCCAGGACCTTTACGAGCAGTACTTC. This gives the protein CATALGGGQDLYEQYF. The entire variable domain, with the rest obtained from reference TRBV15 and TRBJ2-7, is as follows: DAMVIQNPRYQVTQFGKPVTLSCSQTLNHNVMYWYQQKSSQAPKLLFHYYDKDFNNEADTPDNFQSRRPNTSFCFLDIRSPGLGDTAMYLCATALGGGQDLYEQYFGPGTRLTVT.

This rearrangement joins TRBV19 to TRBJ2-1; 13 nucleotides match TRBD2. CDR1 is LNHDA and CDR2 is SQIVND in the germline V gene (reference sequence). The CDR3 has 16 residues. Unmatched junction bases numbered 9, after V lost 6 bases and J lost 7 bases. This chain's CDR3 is CASSDTSGRAGNEQFF. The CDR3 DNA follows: TGTGCCAGTAGCGACACTAGCGGGAGGGCCGGAAATGAGCAGTTCTTC.

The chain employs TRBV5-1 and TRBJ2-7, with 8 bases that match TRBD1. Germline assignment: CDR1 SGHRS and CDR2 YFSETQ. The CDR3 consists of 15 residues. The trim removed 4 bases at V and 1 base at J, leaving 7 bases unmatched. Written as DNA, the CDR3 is TGCGCCAGCAGCGCCAGGGGGCTGGTGTCCTACGAGCAGTACTTC. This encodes CASSARGLVSYEQYF.

The CDR3 coding sequence is TGCGCCAGCAGCCCCACGACAGGGATAGCCAAAAACATTCAGTACTTC. It encodes CASSPTTGIAKNIQYF. The chain recombines TRBV5-1 with TRBJ2-4; 7 nucleotides align to TRBD1. The CDR3 is 16 amino acids. With 4 bases clipped from V and 0 bases from J, the junction kept 7 bases outside the gene matches. Germline CDR1 reads SGHRS; CDR2 reads YFSETQ.

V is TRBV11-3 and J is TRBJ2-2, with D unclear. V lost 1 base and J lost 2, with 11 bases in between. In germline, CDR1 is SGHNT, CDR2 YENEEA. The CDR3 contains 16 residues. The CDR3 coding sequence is TGTGCCAGCAGCTTAGGAACGTTAGGCAACACCGGGGAGCTGTTTTTT. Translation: CASSLGTLGNTGELFF.

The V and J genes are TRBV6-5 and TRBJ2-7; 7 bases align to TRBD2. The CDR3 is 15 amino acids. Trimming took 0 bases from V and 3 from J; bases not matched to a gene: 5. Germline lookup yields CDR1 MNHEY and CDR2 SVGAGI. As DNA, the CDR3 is TGTGCCAGCAGTTACTCGAGGCTAGCGGTCTACGAGCAGTACTTC. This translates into CASSYSRLAVYEQYF.

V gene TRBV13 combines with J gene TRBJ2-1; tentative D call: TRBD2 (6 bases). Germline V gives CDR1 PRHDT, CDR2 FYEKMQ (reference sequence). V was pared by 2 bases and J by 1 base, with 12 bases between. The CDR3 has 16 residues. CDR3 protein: CASSLLEGRSYNEQFF. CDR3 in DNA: TGTGCCAGCAGCTTACTGGAGGGTAGATCCTACAATGAGCAGTTCTTC.

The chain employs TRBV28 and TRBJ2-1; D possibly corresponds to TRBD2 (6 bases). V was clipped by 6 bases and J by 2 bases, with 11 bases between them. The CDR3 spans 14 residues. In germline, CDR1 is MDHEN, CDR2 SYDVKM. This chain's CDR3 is CASRSGGTYNEQFF. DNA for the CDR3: TGTGCCAGCAGGTCTGGGGGGACCTACAATGAGCAGTTCTTC. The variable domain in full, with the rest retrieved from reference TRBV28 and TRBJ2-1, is DVKVTQSSRYLVKRTGEKVFLECVQDMDHENMFWYRQDPGLGLRLIYFSYDVKMKEKGDIPEGYSVSREKKERFSLILESASTNQTSMYLCASRSGGTYNEQFFGPGTRLTVL.

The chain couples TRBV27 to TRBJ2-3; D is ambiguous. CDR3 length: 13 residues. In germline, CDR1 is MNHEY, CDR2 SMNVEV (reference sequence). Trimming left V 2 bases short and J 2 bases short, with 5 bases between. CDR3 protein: CASSLRVTDTQYF. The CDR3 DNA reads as TGTGCCAGCAGTTTAAGGGTCACAGATACGCAGTATTTT.

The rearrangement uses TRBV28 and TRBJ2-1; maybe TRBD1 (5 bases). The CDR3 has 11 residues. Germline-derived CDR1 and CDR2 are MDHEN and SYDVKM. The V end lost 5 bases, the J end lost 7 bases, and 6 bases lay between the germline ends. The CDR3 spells CASSHRNEQFF. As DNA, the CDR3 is TGTGCCAGCAGTCACAGGAATGAGCAGTTCTTC.

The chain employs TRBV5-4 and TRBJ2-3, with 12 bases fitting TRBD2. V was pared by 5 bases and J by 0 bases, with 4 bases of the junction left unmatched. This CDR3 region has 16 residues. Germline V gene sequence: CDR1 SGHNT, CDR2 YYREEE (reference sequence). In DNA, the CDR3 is TGTGCCAGCAGATACGGGACTAGCGGGAGCACAGATACGCAGTATTTT. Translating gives CASRYGTSGSTDTQYF.